This T cell receptor (beta chain) was obtained from a study of response to subunit inactivated influenza vaccine (dated by TCRdb to about 2018). As for the study more broadly: Deep quantitative profiling of the T cell receptor repertoire was used in the study to follow responses to a trivalent subunit inactivated influenza vaccine.

The library was prepared using RT-PCR. Sequenced using an Illumina HiSeq 2500. TCRdb handled the public reads itself, with Q25 trimming in fastp and clone calling in MiXCR, and kept productive beta chains. Entries are consolidated by CDR3 protein sequence, retaining the most common genes and DNA. A total of about 310,000 distinct CDR3 sequences appear in this sample, 20% to 25% of them only once. About a tenth of the sample belongs to the ten largest clones. What the study reported, not specific to this receptor: The authors suggested that each seasonal influenza vaccination may recruit only a limited number of new T cells.

Taken from the germline V gene, the CDR1 and CDR2 loops are LGHNA and YSLEER. V is trimmed back by 0 bases and J by 3 bases, and the junction contains 4 bases that no gene match accounts for. The CDR3, cysteine through phenylalanine, is 16 amino acids long. Just the 48-base CDR3 DNA is kept, in frame starting at base 1. About this clonotype: The antigen this receptor binds is unknown. Base qualities are missing; no much larger clone stands one base away.

This TCR came from a man between 45 and 75 years old who received an inactivated influenza vaccine. Donor details come from another sample of the same person, matched by shared clones. The sequence links TRBV4-3 to TRBJ2-3, with 9 bases aligning to TRBD2. The source material was PBMCs from blood, sampled roughly 20 months after vaccination. The encoded CDR3 is CASSQEPSGTTDTQYF. The DNA reads TGCGCCAGCAGCCAAGAGCCTAGCGGGACAACAGATACGCAGTATTTT.